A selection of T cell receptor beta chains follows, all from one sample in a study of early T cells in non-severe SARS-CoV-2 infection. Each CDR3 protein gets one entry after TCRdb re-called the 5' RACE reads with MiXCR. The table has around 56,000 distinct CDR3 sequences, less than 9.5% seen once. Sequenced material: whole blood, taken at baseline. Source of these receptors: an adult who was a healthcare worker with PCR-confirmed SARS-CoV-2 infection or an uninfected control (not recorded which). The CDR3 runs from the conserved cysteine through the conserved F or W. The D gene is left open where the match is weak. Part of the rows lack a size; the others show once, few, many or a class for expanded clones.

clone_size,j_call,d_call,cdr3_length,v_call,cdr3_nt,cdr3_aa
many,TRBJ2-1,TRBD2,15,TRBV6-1,TGTGCCAGCAACGGAGGACTAGCGGGCGGGGATGAGCAGTTCTTC,CASNGGLAGGDEQFF
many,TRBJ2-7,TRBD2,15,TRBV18,TGTGCCAGCTCACGACTAGCGGGAGTAAGCTACGAGCAGTACTTC,CASSRLAGVSYEQYF
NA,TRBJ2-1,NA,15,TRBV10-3,TGTGCCATCAGTGAAAGGGTGGGATCCTACAATGAGCAGTTCTTC,CAISERVGSYNEQFF
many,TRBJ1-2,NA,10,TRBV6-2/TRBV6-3,TGTGCCAGCGGGGACTATGGCTACACCTTC,CASGDYGYTF
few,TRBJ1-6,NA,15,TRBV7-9,TGTGCCAGCAGCTCCACCGGAAGTCGGAGCTCACCCCTCCACTTT,CASSSTGSRSSPLHF
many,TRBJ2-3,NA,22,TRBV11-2,TGTGCCAGCAGCTTAGATGCGGAAAGTGGGCCGGGACTGCCCTTCGGGGAAGATACGCAGTATTTT,CASSLDAESGPGLPFGEDTQYF
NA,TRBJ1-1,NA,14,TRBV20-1,TGCAGTGCTAGACCCCCGTTCAGGAACACTGAAGCTTTCTTT,CSARPPFRNTEAFF
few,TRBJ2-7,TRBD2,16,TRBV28,TGTGCCAGCAGTATCGGACTAGCGGGCCTCTCCTACGAGCAGTACTTC,CASSIGLAGLSYEQYF
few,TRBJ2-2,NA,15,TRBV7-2,TGTGCCAGCAGCTTCGAAGAGCGGGCCACCGGGGAGCTGTTTTTT,CASSFEERATGELFF
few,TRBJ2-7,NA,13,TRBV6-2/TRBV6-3,TGTGCCAGCAGTTACTCCATCACTTACGAGCAGTACTTC,CASSYSITYEQYF
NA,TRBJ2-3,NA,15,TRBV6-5,TGTGCCAGCAGTTATGATCTGCGGAACACAGATACGCAGTATTTT,CASSYDLRNTDTQYF
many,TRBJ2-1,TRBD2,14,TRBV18,TGTGCCAGCTCCGGACTAGCGGGAGACAATGAGCAGTTCTTC,CASSGLAGDNEQFF
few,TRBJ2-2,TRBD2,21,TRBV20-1,TGCAGTGCTAGAATTGCCGGACTAGCGGGAGGGAATAGGGGGAACACCGGGGAGCTGTTTTTT,CSARIAGLAGGNRGNTGELFF
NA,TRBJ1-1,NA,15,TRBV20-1,TGCAGTGCTAGAGCGGGGGAGAGGTTGAACACTGAAGCTTTCTTT,CSARAGERLNTEAFF
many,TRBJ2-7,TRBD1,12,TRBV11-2,TGTGCCAGCAGTACCACAGGGGGCGAGCAGTACTTC,CASSTTGGEQYF
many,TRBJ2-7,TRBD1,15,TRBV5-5,TGTGCCAGCAGCTTCACAGGGGTTTCAGGGTACGAGCAGTACTTC,CASSFTGVSGYEQYF
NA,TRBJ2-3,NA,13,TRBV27,TGTGCCAGCAGGACCGTAGGCACAGATACGCAGTATTTT,CASRTVGTDTQYF
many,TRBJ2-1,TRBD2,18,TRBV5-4,TGTGCCAGCAGCTTCGACCGAGCCGGGACTAACTCCTACAATGAGCAGTTCTTC,CASSFDRAGTNSYNEQFF
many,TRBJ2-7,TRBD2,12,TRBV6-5,TGTGCCAGCGTAGCGGGAGACTACGAGCAGTACTTC,CASVAGDYEQYF
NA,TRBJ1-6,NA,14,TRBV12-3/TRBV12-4,TGTGCCAGCAGTAACCGGGACGGTAATTCACCCCTCCACTTT,CASSNRDGNSPLHF
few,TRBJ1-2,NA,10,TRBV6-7,TGTGCCAGCAGTCGCTATGGCTACACCTTC,CASSRYGYTF
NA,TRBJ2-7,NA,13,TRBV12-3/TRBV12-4,TGTGCCAGCAGTTTAAGGGCCACCTACGAGCAGTACTTC,CASSLRATYEQYF
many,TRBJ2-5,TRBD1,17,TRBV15,TGTGCCACCAGCAGAATCCGGGACAGGGGGATTAGGGAGACCCAGTACTTC,CATSRIRDRGIRETQYF
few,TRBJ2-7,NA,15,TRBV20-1,TGCAGTGCTAACCCTCGGACAAGATCGGGCTACGAGCAGTACTTC,CSANPRTRSGYEQYF
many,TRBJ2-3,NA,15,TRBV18,TGTGCCAGCCAACTTCTAGCGAGCCTTGGAGATACGCAGTATTTT,CASQLLASLGDTQYF
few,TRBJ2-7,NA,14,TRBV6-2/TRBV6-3,TGTGCCAGCAGAGAACCGGGAGCCCGAGGAGAGCAGTACTTC,CASREPGARGEQYF
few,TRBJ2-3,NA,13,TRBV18,TGTGCCAGCTCAATAGCTAGCACAGATACGCAGTATTTT,CASSIASTDTQYF
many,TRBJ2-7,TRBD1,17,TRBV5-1,TGCGCCAGCAGCCAGACCCCCCCGGGACAGGGCCGCTACGAGCAGTACTTC,CASSQTPPGQGRYEQYF
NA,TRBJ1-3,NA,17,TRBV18,TGTGCCAGCTCACCCGGGGCAGGTGCCCTCTCTGAAAACACCATATATTTT,CASSPGAGALSENTIYF
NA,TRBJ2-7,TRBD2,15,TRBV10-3,TGTGCCATCAGTGACGTAGCGGGAGGGCCCTACGAGCAGTACTTC,CAISDVAGGPYEQYF
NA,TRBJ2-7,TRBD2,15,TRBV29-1,TGCAGCGTTGACGCCCTAGCGGGAGGTTCCTACGAGCAGTACTTC,CSVDALAGGSYEQYF
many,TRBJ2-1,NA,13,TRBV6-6,TGTGCCAGCAGTTATTTGGCCTCGAATGAGCAGTTCTTC,CASSYLASNEQFF
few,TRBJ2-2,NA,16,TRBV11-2,TGTGCCAGCAGCTTAGGTTCAGGGGCGAACACCGGGGAGCTGTTTTTT,CASSLGSGANTGELFF
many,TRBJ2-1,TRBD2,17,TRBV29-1,TGCAGCGTTGAAATTACCCGACTAGCGGTCTCCTACAATGAGCAGTTCTTC,CSVEITRLAVSYNEQFF
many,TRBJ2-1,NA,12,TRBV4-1,TGCGCCAGCAGCCAAGTGGGTAGAGAGCAGTTCTTC,CASSQVGREQFF
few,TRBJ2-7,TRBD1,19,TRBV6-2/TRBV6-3,TGTGCCAGCAGTCCCCGCGCCACCGGGACAGGGGAAGGCTCCTACGAGCAGTACTTC,CASSPRATGTGEGSYEQYF
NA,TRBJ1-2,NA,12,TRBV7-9,TGTGCCAGCAGCTTGTCAGGATCTGGCTACACCTTC,CASSLSGSGYTF
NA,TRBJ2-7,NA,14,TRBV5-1,TGCGCCAGCAGCTTGTACGATCCCAGGGACGAGCAGTACTTC,CASSLYDPRDEQYF
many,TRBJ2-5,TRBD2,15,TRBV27,TGTGCCAGCAGTTTCTGGGGACTAGCGTCGGAGACCCAGTACTTC,CASSFWGLASETQYF
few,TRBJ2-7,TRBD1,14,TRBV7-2,TGTGCCAGCAGCTCTAGGACAGGTCCCTACGAGCAGTACTTC,CASSSRTGPYEQYF
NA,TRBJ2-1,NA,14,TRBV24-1,TGTGCCACACAGAGCGACGGGTTCTACAATGAGCAGTTCTTC,CATQSDGFYNEQFF
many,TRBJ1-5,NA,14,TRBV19,TGTGCCAGTAGTATACGCGGGGGCGGTCAGCCCCAGCATTTT,CASSIRGGGQPQHF
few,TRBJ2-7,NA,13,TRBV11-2,TGTGCCAGCAAGGGCGGTGGTTTACACGAGCAGTACTTC,CASKGGGLHEQYF
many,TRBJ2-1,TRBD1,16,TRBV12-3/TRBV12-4,TGTGCCAGCAGTAACACGAACAGGGGCGAAGGGAATGAGCAGTTCTTC,CASSNTNRGEGNEQFF
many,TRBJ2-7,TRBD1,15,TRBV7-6,TGTGCCAGCAGCTTACAAACAGGGGGCCCGGGGGAGCAGTACTTC,CASSLQTGGPGEQYF
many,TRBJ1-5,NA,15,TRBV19,TGTGCCAGTAACCCAGGGGTCTTGGGAAATCAGCCCCAGCATTTT,CASNPGVLGNQPQHF